This T cell receptor beta chain appears in the sequencing data of a study of blood T cell repertoires in COVID-19. The table came from immunoSEQ multiplex PCR; TCRdb's copy has only in-frame clones and leaves some out. Of under 350,000 clones in the sample, around nine tenths were seen once. CDR1 is SGHRS, CDR2 YFSETQ, per germline. The CDR3 is made up of 15 amino acids. V was pared by 2 bases and J by 6 bases, with 5 bases of the junction left unmatched. Sequenced sample: PBMCs or T cells enriched from blood (not recorded which). The receptor was isolated from a woman aged 55-70 years who had recovered from COVID-19. The chain employs TRBV5-1 and TRBJ2-2; TRBD1 matches 9 bases. CDR3 nucleotides: TGCGCCAGCAGCTTTCAACAGGGGGCAGCCGGGGAGCTGTTTTTT. Protein: CASSFQQGAAGELFF.